Shown below are 10 T cell receptor beta chains from a single sample sequenced in a study of blood T cell repertoires in COVID-19 (dated by TCRdb to about 2020). The library was built by means of the immunoSEQ multiplex PCR assay. TCRdb's version of the immuneACCESS table is confined to in-frame rearrangements and falls short of the full clone set. An unresolved V gene accounts for under half of the shortfall where checked; the remainder is of unknown origin. The sample yields 200,000 or so clones; 83% were counted once. The biggest ten clones account for around 6.1% of the sample. Material: peripheral blood. These receptors all come from a woman between 40 and 50 years old with acute or convalescent COVID-19.

The genes are TRBV20-1 and TRBJ1-3; D perhaps matches TRBD1 (5 bases). The CDR3 runs 14 residues. In germline, CDR1 is DFQATT, CDR2 SNEGSKA (reference sequence). The germline V and J ends were trimmed by 3 bases and 2 bases, with 11 bases remaining between them. The DNA for the CDR3 is TGCAGTGCTAGTTCCCGGGGGGCTGGAAACACCATATATTTT. Amino acids: CSASSRGAGNTIYF.

The chain is built from TRBV5-1 and TRBJ2-5; D is perhaps TRBD1 (6 bases). Germline V gene sequence: CDR1 SGHRS, CDR2 YFSETQ. Between the trimmed V and J ends, which lost 2 bases and 4 bases, there was a span of 9 bases. The CDR3 length is 13 residues. The CDR3 spells CASSFKGGETQYF. The CDR3 DNA sequence: TGCGCCAGCAGCTTTAAAGGGGGAGAGACCCAGTACTTC. Together with reference TRBV5-1 and TRBJ2-5, the CDR3 gives the full variable domain: KAGVTQTPRYLIKTRGQQVTLSCSPISGHRSVSWYQQTPGQGLQFLFEYFSETQRNKGNFPGRFSGRQFSNSRSEMNVSTLELGDSALYLCASSFKGGETQYFGPGTRLLVL.

The rearrangement joins TRBV5-1 to TRBJ2-3; 10 nucleotides match TRBD2. This CDR3 spans 16 amino acids. Losses at the gene ends were 0 bases for V and 2 bases for J; bases not matched to a gene: 3. Germline CDR1 and CDR2: SGHRS and YFSETQ. The CDR3 coding sequence is TGCGCCAGCAGCTTGGGGACTAGCGGAGCCACAGATACGCAGTATTTT. It specifies CASSLGTSGATDTQYF.

The J gene is TRBJ1-2, the V gene TRBV27; 8 nucleotides match TRBD1. Unmatched junction bases numbered 2, after V lost 3 bases and J lost 5 bases. The CDR3 is 13 amino acids. Per the germline V gene, CDR1 is MNHEY and CDR2 is SMNVEV (reference sequence). CDR3: CASSFRTGYGYTF. As DNA, the CDR3 is TGTGCCAGCAGTTTTCGGACAGGGTATGGCTACACCTTC.

The rearrangement uses TRBV5-6 and TRBJ2-7; 11 positions match TRBD2. V shed 6 bases, J shed 0 bases, and the junction held 8 bases outside the gene matches. The germline V gene has CDR1 SGHDT and CDR2 YYEEEE. This CDR3 has 16 amino acids. The CDR3 loop is CASTVLAGGFSYEQYF. In nucleotides, the CDR3 is TGTGCCAGCACGGTTTTAGCGGGAGGGTTCTCCTACGAGCAGTACTTC.

The chain combines TRBV10-3 with TRBJ1-1; D uncertain. This CDR3 spans 16 amino acids. V shed 0 bases and J shed 1 base, with 12 bases lying between them. Germline V gene data show CDR1 as ENHRY and CDR2 as SYGVKD. The CDR3 region has the DNA TGTGCCATCAGTGAGTCGAGGGTGATTGAGAACACTGAAGCTTTCTTT. Amino acid sequence: CAISESRVIENTEAFF.

The chain recombines TRBV6-1 with TRBJ1-6, with D possibly TRBD1 on 6 matching bases. The CDR3 loop spans 15 amino acids. Between the trimmed V and J ends, which lost 1 base and 6 bases, there was a span of 10 bases. Germline CDR1 and CDR2: MNHNS and SASEGT. This CDR3 reads CASSEVGRGNSPLHF. The CDR3 DNA is TGTGCCAGCAGTGAAGTCGGCAGGGGTAATTCACCCCTCCACTTT.

This chain uses TRBV5-1 with TRBJ2-7, with D possibly TRBD2 on 6 matching bases. CDR1 is SGHRS and CDR2 is YFSETQ in the germline V gene. V lost 4 bases, J lost 7 bases, and 12 bases lay in between. CDR3 size: 12 residues. CDR3 region: CASSLASEEQYF. The DNA for the CDR3 is TGCGCCAGCAGCCTAGCGAGTGAGGAGCAGTACTTC.

The rearrangement joins TRBV15 to TRBJ2-7; possible D gene TRBD1, 6 bases. The germline V and J ends were trimmed by 4 bases and 1 base, with 8 bases remaining between them. The CDR3 has 13 amino acids. Per germline, CDR1 LNHNV and CDR2 YYDKDF (reference sequence). This chain's CDR3 is CATSTGQSYEQYF. In DNA, the CDR3 is TGTGCCACCAGCACCGGACAGTCCTACGAGCAGTACTTC.

Only a few counts were recorded for this clone. The chain uses TRBV5-4 and TRBJ1-1, with TRBD1 identical over 7 bases. The J segment lost 0 bases and the V segment lost 4 bases, leaving 6 bases of the junction unmatched. The length of the CDR3 is 15 residues. Germline V lookup: CDR1 SGHNT, CDR2 YYREEE (reference sequence). CDR3 in amino acids: CASSAQTGMNTEAFF. The CDR3 nucleotides are TGTGCCAGCAGCGCCCAGACAGGGATGAACACTGAAGCTTTCTTT.